The 11 T cell receptor beta chains below all came from one sample that was sequenced in a study of blood T cell repertoires in COVID-19. Using immunoSEQ multiplex PCR, the repertoire was profiled, and TCRdb retains in-frame clones only, with some absent. The table has 200,000 to 250,000 clones, around 80% seen once. The sequenced sample consisted of peripheral blood. All receptors derive from a woman between 18 and 29 years old with acute or convalescent COVID-19.

V usage is TRBV7-2 and J usage is TRBJ2-2, with 8 bases that match TRBD2. J gave up 3 bases and V 5 bases, and 5 bases lay outside the gene matches. This CDR3 is built from 15 residues. CDR1 and CDR2 from the germline V gene are SGHTA and FQGNSA. As DNA, the CDR3 is TGTGCCAGCAGCGTTAGCGGGATTGACACCGGGGAGCTGTTTTTT. As protein: CASSVSGIDTGELFF.

The chain employs TRBV18 and TRBJ1-5; 10 bases align to TRBD1. Germline V gene data show CDR1 as KGHSH and CDR2 as LQKENI. Trimming removed 4 bases from V and 3 bases from J; junction bases left unmatched: 6. The CDR3 loop spans 16 amino acids. DNA of the CDR3: TGTGCCAGCTCACACCGGGACAGGGGATACAATCAGCCCCAGCATTTT. It translates to CASSHRDRGYNQPQHF.

This chain connects TRBV6-2 or TRBV6-3 to TRBJ1-2, with TRBD1 matching 7 bases. V was clipped by 0 bases and J by 8 bases; unmatched bases: 6. Germline V gene data show CDR1 as MNHEY and CDR2 as SVGEGT. The CDR3 has 14 residues. CDR3 bases: TGTGCCAGCAGTTACTCCGAGGGGGCTCGGGGCTACACCTTC. It specifies CASSYSEGARGYTF.

The J gene is TRBJ2-1, the V gene TRBV6-5; D may be TRBD2 (6 bases). Germline V gives CDR1 MNHEY, CDR2 SVGAGI. This CDR3 comprises 14 residues. The V and J ends lost 6 bases and 2 bases respectively, with 11 bases between them. As DNA, the CDR3 is TGTGCCAGCAGCGGCGGGGAGCCCTACAATGAGCAGTTCTTC. It specifies CASSGGEPYNEQFF.

The J gene is TRBJ1-1, the V gene TRBV10-2; D remains ambiguous. This CDR3 region has 13 residues. The ends were cut back, 0 bases at V and 7 bases at J, with 9 bases in the middle. CDR1 is WSHSY, CDR2 SAAADI, per germline. CDR3 in amino acids: CASSESAGSEAFF. CDR3 sequence (DNA): TGCGCCAGCAGTGAGTCGGCAGGCAGTGAAGCTTTCTTT.

CDR3 nucleotides: TGTGCCACCAGATCCGGGACTAGCGGACTTCAGGGGAACATTCAGTACTTC. Protein sequence: CATRSGTSGLQGNIQYF. This chain links TRBV15 with TRBJ2-4, with TRBD2 identical over 11 bases. There are 17 residues in the CDR3. The germline V gene has CDR1 LNHNV and CDR2 YYDKDF (reference sequence). After removal of 6 bases from V and 7 bases from J, the junction contained 14 bases not matched to a gene.

The chain has TRBV5-6 and TRBJ2-7; unclear D gene. V gave up 3 bases and J gave up 0 bases, with 4 bases separating them. Germline CDR1 is SGHDT and CDR2 is YYEEEE. The CDR3 is 12 amino acids. CDR3 residues: CASSSFSYEQYF. The CDR3 DNA follows: TGTGCCAGCAGCTCCTTCTCCTACGAGCAGTACTTC.

The CDR3 DNA reads TGCGCCAGCAGCCTTACCGGGCACAGGGCGGAAAACCAACTGGTGCAGTACTTC. Protein product: CASSLTGHRAENQLVQYF. The chain combines TRBV5-1 with TRBJ2-7, with D possibly being TRBD1 (6 bases). Per germline, CDR1 SGHRS and CDR2 YFSETQ. V lost 4 bases, J lost 9 bases, and 32 bases lay in between. The CDR3 extends over 18 amino acids.

The CDR3 region has the DNA TGCGCCAGCAGCCAAGATTGGGCGTCATGGGGGGTTTCTGGAAACACCATATATTTT. It translates to CASSQDWASWGVSGNTIYF. The rearrangement links TRBV4-3 to TRBJ1-3, with D tentatively TRBD1 (5 bases). This CDR3 contains 19 residues. Germline V gene sequence: CDR1 LGHNA, CDR2 YSLEER. V was shortened by 0 bases and J by 1 base, with 19 bases between the two germline ends.

This clone appeared a single time. J is TRBJ1-5 and V is TRBV6-1; no clear D. With 1 base removed from V and 7 bases from J, the gap between germline ends came to 11 bases. The germline gives CDR1 MNHNS, CDR2 SASEGT. The CDR3 is 14 amino acids. In DNA form, the CDR3 reads TGTGCCAGCAGTGAAGAGGGAGGGCGACAGCCCCAGCATTTT. Amino acids: CASSEEGGRQPQHF.

The V gene is TRBV9, the J gene TRBJ2-5; 14 nucleotides match TRBD2. Trimming cost V 0 bases and J 2 bases; bases outside gene matches: 9. Germline lookup yields CDR1 SGDLS and CDR2 YYNGEE. This CDR3 is 19 amino acids long. The CDR3 nucleotides are TGTGCCAGCAGCGTAGAGGGACTAGCGGGAGACATTCGGCAAGAGACCCAGTACTTC. Encoded protein: CASSVEGLAGDIRQETQYF.